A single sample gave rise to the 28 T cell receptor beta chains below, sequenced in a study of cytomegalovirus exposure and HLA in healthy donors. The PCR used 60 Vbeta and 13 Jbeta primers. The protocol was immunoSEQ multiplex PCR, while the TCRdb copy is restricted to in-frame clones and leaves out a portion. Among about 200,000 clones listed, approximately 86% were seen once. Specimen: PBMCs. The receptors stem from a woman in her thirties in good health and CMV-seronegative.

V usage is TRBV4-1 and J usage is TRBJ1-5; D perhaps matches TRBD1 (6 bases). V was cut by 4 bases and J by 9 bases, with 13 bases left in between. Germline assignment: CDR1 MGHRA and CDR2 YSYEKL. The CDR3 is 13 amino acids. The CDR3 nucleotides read TGCGCCAGCAGCCGCGGGGGAGGGGGGCCCCAGCATTTT. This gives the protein CASSRGGGGPQHF.

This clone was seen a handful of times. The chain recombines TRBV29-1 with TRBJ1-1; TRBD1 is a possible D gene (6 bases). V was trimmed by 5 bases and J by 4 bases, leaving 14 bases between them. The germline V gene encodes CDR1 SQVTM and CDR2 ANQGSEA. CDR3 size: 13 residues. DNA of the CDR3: TGCAGCGTTACCTCACAGGGCAGCACTGAAGCTTTCTTT. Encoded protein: CSVTSQGSTEAFF.

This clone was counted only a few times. The CDR3 loop reads CASSEAGVNEKLFF. The CDR3 bases are TGTGCCAGCAGTGAAGCAGGGGTTAATGAAAAACTGTTTTTT. The chain recombines TRBV6-1 with TRBJ1-4, with D possibly being TRBD1 (5 bases). The V and J ends lost 0 bases and 4 bases respectively, with 6 bases between them. CDR1 is MNHNS and CDR2 is SASEGT in the germline V gene. This CDR3 region has 14 residues.

The CDR3 region has the DNA TGTGCCAGCAGTCCGACATCTCCGGCCTACAATGAGCAGTTCTTC. This encodes CASSPTSPAYNEQFF. The chain employs TRBV27 and TRBJ2-1; D is uncertain. The CDR3 has 15 amino acids. CDR1 and CDR2 (germline): MNHEY, SMNVEV (reference sequence). Trimming took off 5 bases at V and 2 bases at J, with 13 bases between the two ends.

DNA of the CDR3: TGTGCCACCAGCAGAGGACAGGGAAACATTCAGTACTTC. Residues: CATSRGQGNIQYF. The chain combines TRBV15 with TRBJ2-4; 7 nucleotides match TRBD1. V trimming: 1 base; J trimming: 6 bases; junction bases outside the gene matches: 0. The CDR3 runs 13 residues. Germline lookup yields CDR1 LNHNV and CDR2 YYDKDF (reference sequence).

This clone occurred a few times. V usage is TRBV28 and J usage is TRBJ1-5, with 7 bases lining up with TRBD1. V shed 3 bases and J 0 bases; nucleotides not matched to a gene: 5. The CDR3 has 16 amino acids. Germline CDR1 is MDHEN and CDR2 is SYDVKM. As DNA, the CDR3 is TGTGCCAGCAGTTTGTGGGACAGCTATAGCAATCAGCCCCAGCATTTT. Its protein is CASSLWDSYSNQPQHF.

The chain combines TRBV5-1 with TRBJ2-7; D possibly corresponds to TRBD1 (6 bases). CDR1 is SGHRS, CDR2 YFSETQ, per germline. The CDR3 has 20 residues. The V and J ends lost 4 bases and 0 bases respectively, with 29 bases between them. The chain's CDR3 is CASSPARGQGGLTNSYEQYF. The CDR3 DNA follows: TGCGCCAGCAGCCCGGCTCGGGGACAAGGTGGGCTCACCAACTCCTACGAGCAGTACTTC.

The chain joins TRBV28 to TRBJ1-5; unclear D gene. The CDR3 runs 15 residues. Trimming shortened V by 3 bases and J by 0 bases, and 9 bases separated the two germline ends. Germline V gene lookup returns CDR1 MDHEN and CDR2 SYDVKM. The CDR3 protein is CASSLGSYSNQPQHF. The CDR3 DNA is TGTGCCAGCAGTTTGGGGAGCTATAGCAATCAGCCCCAGCATTTT. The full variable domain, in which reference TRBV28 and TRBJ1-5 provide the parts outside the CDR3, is DVKVTQSSRYLVKRTGEKVFLECVQDMDHENMFWYRQDPGLGLRLIYFSYDVKMKEKGDIPEGYSVSREKKERFSLILESASTNQTSMYLCASSLGSYSNQPQHFGDGTRLSIL.

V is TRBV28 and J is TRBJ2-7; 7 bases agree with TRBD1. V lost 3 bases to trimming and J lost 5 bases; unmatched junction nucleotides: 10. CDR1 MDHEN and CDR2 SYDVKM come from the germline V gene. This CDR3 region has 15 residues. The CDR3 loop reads CASSFLVGTGDEQYF. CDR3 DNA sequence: TGTGCCAGCAGTTTTTTGGTAGGAACAGGGGACGAGCAGTACTTC. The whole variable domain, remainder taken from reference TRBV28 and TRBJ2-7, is DVKVTQSSRYLVKRTGEKVFLECVQDMDHENMFWYRQDPGLGLRLIYFSYDVKMKEKGDIPEGYSVSREKKERFSLILESASTNQTSMYLCASSFLVGTGDEQYFGPGTRLTVT.

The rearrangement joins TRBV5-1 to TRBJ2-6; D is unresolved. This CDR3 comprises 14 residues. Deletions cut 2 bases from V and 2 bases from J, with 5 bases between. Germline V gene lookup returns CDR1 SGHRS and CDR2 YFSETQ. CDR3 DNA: TGCGCCAGCAGCTTCCGAGCTGGGGCCAACGTCCTGACTTTC. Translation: CASSFRAGANVLTF.

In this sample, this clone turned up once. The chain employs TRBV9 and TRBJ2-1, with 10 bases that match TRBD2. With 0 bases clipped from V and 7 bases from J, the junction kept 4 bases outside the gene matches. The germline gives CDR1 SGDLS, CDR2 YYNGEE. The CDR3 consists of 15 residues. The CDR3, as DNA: TGTGCCAGCAGCGTAGGAATTAGCGGGGGGAATGAGCAGTTCTTC. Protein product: CASSVGISGGNEQFF.

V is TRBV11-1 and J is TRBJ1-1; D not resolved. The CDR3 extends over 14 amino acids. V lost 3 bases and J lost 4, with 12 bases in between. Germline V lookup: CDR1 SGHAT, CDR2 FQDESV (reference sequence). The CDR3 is CASSFRGGVTEAFF. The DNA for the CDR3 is TGTGCCAGCAGCTTTAGAGGTGGAGTCACTGAAGCTTTCTTT.

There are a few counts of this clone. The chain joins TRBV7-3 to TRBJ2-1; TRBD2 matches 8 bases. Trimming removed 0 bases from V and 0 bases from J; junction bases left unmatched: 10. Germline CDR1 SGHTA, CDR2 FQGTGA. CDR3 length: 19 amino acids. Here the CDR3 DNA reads TGTGCCAGCAGCTTAACGGTAACTAGCGGATCGAGCTCCTACAATGAGCAGTTCTTC. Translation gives CASSLTVTSGSSSYNEQFF.

CDR3 sequence reads: CASSTGQGSGYTF. The CDR3 DNA reads TGCGCCAGCAGCACCGGACAGGGATCTGGCTACACCTTC. V usage is TRBV5-1 and J usage is TRBJ1-2, with 8 bases that match TRBD1. The CDR3 length is 13 residues. V dropped 4 bases and J dropped 7; count of bases not matched to a gene: 6. Germline V gives CDR1 SGHRS, CDR2 YFSETQ.

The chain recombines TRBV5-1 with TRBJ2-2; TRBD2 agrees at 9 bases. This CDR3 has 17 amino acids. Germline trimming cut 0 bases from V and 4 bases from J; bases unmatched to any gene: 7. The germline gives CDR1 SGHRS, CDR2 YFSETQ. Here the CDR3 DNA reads TGCGCCAGCAGCTTGGACCCTGGCGGGGGGGGCACCGGGGAGCTGTTTTTT. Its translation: CASSLDPGGGGTGELFF.

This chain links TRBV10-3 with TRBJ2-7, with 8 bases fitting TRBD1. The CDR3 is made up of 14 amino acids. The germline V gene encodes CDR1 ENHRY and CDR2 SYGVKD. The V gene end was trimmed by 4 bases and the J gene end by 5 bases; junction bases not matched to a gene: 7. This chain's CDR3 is CAISGIGQGHEQYF. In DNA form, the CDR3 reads TGTGCCATCAGTGGGATTGGACAGGGCCACGAGCAGTACTTC.

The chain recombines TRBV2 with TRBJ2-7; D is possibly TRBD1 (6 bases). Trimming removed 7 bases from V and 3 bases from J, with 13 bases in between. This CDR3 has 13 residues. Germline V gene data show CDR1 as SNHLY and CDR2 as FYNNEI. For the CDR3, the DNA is TGTGCCAGCACCTGGGGACATCTCTACGAGCAGTACTTC. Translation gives CASTWGHLYEQYF.

The CDR3 protein is CASSIVGQGAGQPQHF. CDR3 DNA: TGTGCCAGTAGTATAGTGGGGCAGGGGGCTGGTCAGCCCCAGCATTTT. The chain is built from TRBV19 and TRBJ1-5; 8 positions agree with TRBD1. J gave up 6 bases and V 1 base, and 8 bases lay outside the gene matches. The CDR3 totals 16 residues. The germline V gene encodes CDR1 LNHDA and CDR2 SQIVND (reference sequence).

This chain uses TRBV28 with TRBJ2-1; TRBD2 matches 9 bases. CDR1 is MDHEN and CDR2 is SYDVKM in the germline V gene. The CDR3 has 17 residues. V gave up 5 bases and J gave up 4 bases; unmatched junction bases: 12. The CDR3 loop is CASSDIAGGPGYNEQFF. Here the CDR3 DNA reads TGTGCCAGCAGTGACATTGCGGGAGGGCCAGGGTACAATGAGCAGTTCTTC.

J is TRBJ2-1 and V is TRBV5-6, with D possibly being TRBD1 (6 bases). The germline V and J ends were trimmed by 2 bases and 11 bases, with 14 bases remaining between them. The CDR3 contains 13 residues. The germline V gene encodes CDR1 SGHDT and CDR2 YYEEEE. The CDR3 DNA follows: TGTGCCAGCAGCTTTTTGCAGGGGAATAAGCAGTTCTTC. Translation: CASSFLQGNKQFF.

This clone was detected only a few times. The CDR3 DNA is TGTGCCATCAGTACCATTACTGGGCCGTCTAATGAGCAGTTCTTC. Translating it yields CAISTITGPSNEQFF. The chain is built from TRBV10-3 and TRBJ2-1; D gene unclear. Germline CDR1 and CDR2: ENHRY and SYGVKD. The length of the CDR3 is 15 residues. V was clipped by 5 bases and J by 7 bases, with 18 bases between them.

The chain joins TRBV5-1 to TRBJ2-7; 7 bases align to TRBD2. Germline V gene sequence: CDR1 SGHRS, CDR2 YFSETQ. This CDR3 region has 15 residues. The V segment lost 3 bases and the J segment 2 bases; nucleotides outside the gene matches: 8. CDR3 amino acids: CASSWGGSGPYEQYF. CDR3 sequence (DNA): TGCGCCAGCAGCTGGGGGGGTTCCGGTCCCTACGAGCAGTACTTC. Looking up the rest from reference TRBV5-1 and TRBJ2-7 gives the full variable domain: KAGVTQTPRYLIKTRGQQVTLSCSPISGHRSVSWYQQTPGQGLQFLFEYFSETQRNKGNFPGRFSGRQFSNSRSEMNVSTLELGDSALYLCASSWGGSGPYEQYFGPGTRLTVT.

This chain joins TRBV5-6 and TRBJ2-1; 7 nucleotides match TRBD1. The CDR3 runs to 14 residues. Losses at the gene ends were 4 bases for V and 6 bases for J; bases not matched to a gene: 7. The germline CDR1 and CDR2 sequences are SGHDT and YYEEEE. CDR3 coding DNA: TGTGCCAGCAGCCCCTTCGACAGGGTCAATGAGCAGTTCTTC. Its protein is CASSPFDRVNEQFF.

This CDR3 reads CASTRQGTYNEQFF. The CDR3 DNA follows: TGTGCCAGCACCCGACAGGGGACCTACAATGAGCAGTTCTTC. V is TRBV11-2 and J is TRBJ2-1, with 8 bases that match TRBD1. Germline V CDR1 and CDR2: SGHAT, FQNNGV. This CDR3 spans 14 amino acids. V shed 7 bases, J shed 2 bases, and the junction held 4 bases outside the gene matches.

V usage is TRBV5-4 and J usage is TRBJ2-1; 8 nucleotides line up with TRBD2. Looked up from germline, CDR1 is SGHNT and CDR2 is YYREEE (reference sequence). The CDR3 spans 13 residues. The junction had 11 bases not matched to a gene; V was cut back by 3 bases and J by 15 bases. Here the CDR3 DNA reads TGTGCCAGCAGCTCCCGGACTAGCAATGGCCCGTTCTTC. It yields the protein CASSSRTSNGPFF.

CDR3 bases: TGTGCCAGTAGTAGCGGGGACAGCTTATACAATGAGCAGTTCTTC. Translating it yields CASSSGDSLYNEQFF. The chain has TRBV19 and TRBJ2-1, with D possibly being TRBD1 (7 bases). Trimming removed 4 bases from V and 4 bases from J, with 14 bases in between. The CDR3 is 15 residues long. Germline CDR1 and CDR2: LNHDA and SQIVND (reference sequence).

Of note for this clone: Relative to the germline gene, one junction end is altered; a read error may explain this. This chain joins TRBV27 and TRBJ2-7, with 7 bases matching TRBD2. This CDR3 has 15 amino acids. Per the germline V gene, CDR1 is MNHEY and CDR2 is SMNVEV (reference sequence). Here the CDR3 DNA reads TGTGCCGGCAGTTTTAAGTTGGGGGGGGGCTACGAGCAGTACTTC. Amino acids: CAGSFKLGGGYEQYF.

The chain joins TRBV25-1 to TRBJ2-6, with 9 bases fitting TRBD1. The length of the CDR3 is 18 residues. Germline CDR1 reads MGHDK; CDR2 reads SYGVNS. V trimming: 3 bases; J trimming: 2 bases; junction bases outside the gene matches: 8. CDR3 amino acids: CASSEKGQGGTGANVLTF. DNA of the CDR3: TGTGCCAGCAGTGAGAAGGGACAGGGAGGGACTGGGGCCAACGTCCTGACTTTC.